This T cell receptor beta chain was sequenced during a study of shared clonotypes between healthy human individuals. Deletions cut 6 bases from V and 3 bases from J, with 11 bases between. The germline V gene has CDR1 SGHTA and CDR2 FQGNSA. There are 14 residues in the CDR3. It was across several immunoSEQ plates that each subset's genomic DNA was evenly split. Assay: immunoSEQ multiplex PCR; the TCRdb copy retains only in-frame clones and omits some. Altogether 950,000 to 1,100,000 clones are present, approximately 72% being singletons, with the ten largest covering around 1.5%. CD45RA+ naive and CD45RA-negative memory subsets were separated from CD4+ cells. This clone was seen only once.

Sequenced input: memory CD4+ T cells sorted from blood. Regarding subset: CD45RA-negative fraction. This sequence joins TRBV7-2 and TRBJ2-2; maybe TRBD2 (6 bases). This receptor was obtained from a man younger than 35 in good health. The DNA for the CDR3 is TGTGCCAGCAGGCCCGGGACTTACACCGGGGAGCTGTTTTTT. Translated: CASRPGTYTGELFF.